This TCR beta chain derives from a study of blood T cell repertoires in COVID-19. About the study: Material from acute and convalescent COVID-19 was sourced from the United States, Italy and Spain. Sources were T cells, B-cell-depleted T cells, or PBMCs; the material itself was cDNA or gDNA.

The Seattle site enrolled patients during active infection and followed them longitudinally. In the original analysis: The assay estimated nucleated cells by amplifying reference gene primers. Assay used: immunoSEQ multiplex PCR; TCRdb lists only in-frame clones, some missing. V, J and clone size are those of that table, while D and trimming were read from the DNA. This sample has roughly 24,000 clones, with 70% to 90% found just once. The sample comprised peripheral blood. This clonotype was obtained from a man aged 65-85 years with COVID-19, enrolled during active disease.

The chain's CDR3 is CASSLKGRQTRGDEQFF. CDR3 DNA: TGTGCCAGCAGCTTAAAAGGCCGACAGACCCGCGGTGATGAGCAGTTCTTC. The rearrangement uses TRBV7-6 and TRBJ2-1, with D perhaps TRBD1 (5 bases). Trimming pared 2 bases from V and 8 bases from J, leaving 22 bases between. This CDR3 comprises 17 residues. CDR1 and CDR2 from the germline V gene are SGHVS and FNYEAQ. The whole variable domain, filled in from reference TRBV7-6 and TRBJ2-1, reads GAGVSQSPRYKVTKRGQDVALRCDPISGHVSLYWYRQALGQGPEFLTYFNYEAQQDKSGLPNDRFSAERPEGSISTLTIQRTEQRDSAMYRCASSLKGRQTRGDEQFFGPGTRLTVL.